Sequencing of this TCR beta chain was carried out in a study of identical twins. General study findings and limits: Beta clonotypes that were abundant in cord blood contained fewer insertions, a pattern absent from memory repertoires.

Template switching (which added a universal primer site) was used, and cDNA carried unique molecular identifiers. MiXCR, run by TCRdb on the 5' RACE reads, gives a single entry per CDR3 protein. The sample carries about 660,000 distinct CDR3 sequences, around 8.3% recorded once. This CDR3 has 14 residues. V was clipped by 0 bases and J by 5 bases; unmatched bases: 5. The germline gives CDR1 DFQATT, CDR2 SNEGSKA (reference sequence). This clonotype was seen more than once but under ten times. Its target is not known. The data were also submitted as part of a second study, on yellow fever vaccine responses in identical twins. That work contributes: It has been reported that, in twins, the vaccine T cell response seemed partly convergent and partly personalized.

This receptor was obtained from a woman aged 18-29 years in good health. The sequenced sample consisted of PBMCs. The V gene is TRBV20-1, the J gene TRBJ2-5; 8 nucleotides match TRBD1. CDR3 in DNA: TGCAGTGCTAGAGATCCAGGGGGCATGGAGACCCAGTACTTC. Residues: CSARDPGGMETQYF.